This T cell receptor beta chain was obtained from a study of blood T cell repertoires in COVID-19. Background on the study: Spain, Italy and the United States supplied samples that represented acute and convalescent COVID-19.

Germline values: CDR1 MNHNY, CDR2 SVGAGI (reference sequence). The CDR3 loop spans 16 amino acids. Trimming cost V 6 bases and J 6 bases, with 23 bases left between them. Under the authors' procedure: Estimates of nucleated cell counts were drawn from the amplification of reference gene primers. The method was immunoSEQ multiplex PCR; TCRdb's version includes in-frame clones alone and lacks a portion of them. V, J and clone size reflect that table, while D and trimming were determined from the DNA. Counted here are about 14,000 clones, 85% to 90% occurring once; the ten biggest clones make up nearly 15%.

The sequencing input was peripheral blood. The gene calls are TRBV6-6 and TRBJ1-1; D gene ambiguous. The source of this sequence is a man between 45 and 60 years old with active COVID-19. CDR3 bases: TGTGCCAGCAGCACACCAGGTGCTCAGAGCAAGGCTGAAGCTTTCTTT. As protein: CASSTPGAQSKAEAFF.